Sequencing of this T cell receptor beta chain was carried out in a study of T cell responses to AZD1222 COVID-19 vaccine. As concerns this clone: The same CDR3 also results from other DNA sequences found in this sample.

Here immunoSEQ multiplex PCR was the method, and the copy in TCRdb shows in-frame clones only, minus some. The sample lists over 150,000 clones, over 85% seen once, with approximately 19% in the top ten. This clonotype was obtained from an adult in good health. The sample consisted of peripheral blood, taken on day 0 of AZD1222 vaccination.

CDR3 region: CASSQGGVYEQYF. The CDR3, as DNA: TGCGCCAGCAGCCAGGGGGGGGTCTACGAGCAGTACTTC. The chain is built from TRBV4-1 and TRBJ2-7, with 7 bases matching TRBD2. The junction had 2 bases not matched to a gene; V was cut back by 3 bases and J by 3 bases. The CDR3 length is 13 residues. The germline gives CDR1 MGHRA, CDR2 YSYEKL.